This T cell receptor beta chain was sequenced during a study of metastatic and nonmetastatic thyroid tumors. TCRdb re-called clones from the PCR reads using MiXCR. This sample yields some 33,000 clones, of which over 15% are seen a single time; about 4.4% belongs to the top ten. This clone has a count of ten or more. The CDR3 sequence is 16 residues long. Losses at the gene ends were 3 bases for V and 6 bases for J; bases not matched to a gene: 12. Germline CDR1 is SGHRS and CDR2 is YFSETQ. Patients were all untreated before their thyroid surgery. This receptor was obtained from a female donor with papillary thyroid cancer or a benign thyroid nodule (not recorded which). Some clones in this sample may be carry-over from other donors' samples. This chain connects TRBV5-1 to TRBJ2-1; 7 bases line up with TRBD1. Specimen: blood. The CDR3 sequence is CASSSWDRNVGNEQFF. CDR3 bases: TGCGCCAGCAGCTCGTGGGACAGAAACGTAGGCAATGAGCAGTTCTTC.